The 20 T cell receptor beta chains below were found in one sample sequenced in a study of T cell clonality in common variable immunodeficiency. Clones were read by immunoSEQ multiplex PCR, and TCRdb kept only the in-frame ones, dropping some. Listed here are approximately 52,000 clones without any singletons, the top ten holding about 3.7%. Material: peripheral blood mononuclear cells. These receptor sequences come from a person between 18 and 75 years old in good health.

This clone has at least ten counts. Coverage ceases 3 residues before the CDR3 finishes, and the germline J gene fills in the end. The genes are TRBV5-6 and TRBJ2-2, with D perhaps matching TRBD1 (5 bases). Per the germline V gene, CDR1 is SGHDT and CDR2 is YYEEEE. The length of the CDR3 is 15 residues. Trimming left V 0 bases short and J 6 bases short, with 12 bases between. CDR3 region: CASSLGQGIAGELFF. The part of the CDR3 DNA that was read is TGTGCCAGCAGCTTGGGGCAGGGAATCGCCGGGGAG.

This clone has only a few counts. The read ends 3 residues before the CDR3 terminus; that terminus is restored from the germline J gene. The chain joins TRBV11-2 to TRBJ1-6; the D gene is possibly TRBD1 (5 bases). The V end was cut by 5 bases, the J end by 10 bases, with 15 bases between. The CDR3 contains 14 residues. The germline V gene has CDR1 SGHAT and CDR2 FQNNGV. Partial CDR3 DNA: TGTGCCAGCAGCGCTCGACAGTTGAGCTCACCC. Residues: CASSARQLSSP. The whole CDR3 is CASSARQLSSPLHF.

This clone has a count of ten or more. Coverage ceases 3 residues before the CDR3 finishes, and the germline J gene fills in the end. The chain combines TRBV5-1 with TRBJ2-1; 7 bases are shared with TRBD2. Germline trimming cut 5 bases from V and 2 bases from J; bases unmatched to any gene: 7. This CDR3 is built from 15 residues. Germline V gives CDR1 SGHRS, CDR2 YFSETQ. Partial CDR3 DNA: TGCGCCAGCAGTCGCGGACTAGAAGCCTACAATGAG. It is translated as CASSRGLEAYNE. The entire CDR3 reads CASSRGLEAYNEQFF. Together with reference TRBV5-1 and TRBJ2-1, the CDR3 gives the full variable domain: KAGVTQTPRYLIKTRGQQVTLSCSPISGHRSVSWYQQTPGQGLQFLFEYFSETQRNKGNFPGRFSGRQFSNSRSEMNVSTLELGDSALYLCASSRGLEAYNEQFFGPGTRLTVL.

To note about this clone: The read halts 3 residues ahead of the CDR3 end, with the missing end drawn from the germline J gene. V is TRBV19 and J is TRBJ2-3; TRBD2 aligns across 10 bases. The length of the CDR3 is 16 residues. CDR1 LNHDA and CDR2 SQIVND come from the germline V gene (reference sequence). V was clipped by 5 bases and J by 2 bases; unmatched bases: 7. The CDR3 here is CASSDSSGRATDTQYF. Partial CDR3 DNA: TGTGCCAGTAGTGACTCGAGCGGGAGGGCCACAGATACG.

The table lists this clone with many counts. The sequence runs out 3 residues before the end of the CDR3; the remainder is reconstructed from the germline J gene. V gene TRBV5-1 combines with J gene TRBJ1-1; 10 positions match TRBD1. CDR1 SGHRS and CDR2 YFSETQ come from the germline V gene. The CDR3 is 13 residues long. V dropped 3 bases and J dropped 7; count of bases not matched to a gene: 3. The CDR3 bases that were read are TGCGCCAGCAGCTGGGACAGGGGAGGTGAA. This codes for CASSWDRGGE. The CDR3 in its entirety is CASSWDRGGEAFF.

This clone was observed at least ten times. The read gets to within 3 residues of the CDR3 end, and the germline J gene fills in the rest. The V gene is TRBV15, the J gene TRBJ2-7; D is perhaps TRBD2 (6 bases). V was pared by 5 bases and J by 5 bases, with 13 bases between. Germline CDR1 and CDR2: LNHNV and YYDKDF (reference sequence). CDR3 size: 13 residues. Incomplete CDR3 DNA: TGTGCCACCAGCTATCATAGCGGAAACGAG. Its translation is CATSYHSGNE. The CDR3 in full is CATSYHSGNEQYF.

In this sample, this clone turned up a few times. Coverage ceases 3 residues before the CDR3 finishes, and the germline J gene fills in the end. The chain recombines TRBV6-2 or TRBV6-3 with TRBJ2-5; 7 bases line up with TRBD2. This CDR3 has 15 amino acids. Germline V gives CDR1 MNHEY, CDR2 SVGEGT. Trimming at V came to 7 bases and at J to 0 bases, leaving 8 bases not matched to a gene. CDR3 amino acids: CASTPGGWDQETQYF. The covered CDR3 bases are TGTGCCAGCACCCCGGGGGGTTGGGACCAAGAGACC.

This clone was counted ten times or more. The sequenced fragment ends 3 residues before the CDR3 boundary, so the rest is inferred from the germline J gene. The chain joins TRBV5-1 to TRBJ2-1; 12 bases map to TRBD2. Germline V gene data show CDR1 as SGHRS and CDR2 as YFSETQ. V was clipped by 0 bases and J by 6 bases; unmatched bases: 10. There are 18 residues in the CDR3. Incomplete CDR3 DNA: TGCGCCAGCAGCTTGGGACTAGCGGGAGCACGGGATTTCAATGAG. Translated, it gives CASSLGLAGARDFNE. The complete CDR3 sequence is CASSLGLAGARDFNEQFF.

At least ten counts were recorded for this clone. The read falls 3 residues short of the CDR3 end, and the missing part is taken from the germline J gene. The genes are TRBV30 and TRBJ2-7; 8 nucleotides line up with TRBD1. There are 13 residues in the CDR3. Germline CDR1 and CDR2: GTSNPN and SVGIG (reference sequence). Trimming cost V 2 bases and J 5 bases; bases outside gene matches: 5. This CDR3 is CAWSRQGRDEQYF. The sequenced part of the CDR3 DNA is TGTGCCTGGAGTCGACAGGGGCGCGACGAG.

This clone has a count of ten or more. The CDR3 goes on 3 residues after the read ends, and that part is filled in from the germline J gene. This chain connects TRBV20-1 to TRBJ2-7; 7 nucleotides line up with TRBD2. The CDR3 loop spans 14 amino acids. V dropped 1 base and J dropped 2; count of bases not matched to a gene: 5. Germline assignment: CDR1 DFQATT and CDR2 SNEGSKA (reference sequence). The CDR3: CSARGGTTTYEQYF. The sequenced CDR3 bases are TGCAGTGCTAGAGGAGGGACTACTACCTACGAG.

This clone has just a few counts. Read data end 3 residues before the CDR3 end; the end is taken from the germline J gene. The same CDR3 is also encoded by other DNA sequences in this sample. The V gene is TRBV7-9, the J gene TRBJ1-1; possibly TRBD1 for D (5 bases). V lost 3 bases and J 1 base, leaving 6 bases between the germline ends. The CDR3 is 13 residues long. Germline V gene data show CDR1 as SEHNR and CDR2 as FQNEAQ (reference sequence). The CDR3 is CASSFTGNTEAFF. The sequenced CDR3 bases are TGTGCCAGCAGCTTTACAGGGAACACTGAA.

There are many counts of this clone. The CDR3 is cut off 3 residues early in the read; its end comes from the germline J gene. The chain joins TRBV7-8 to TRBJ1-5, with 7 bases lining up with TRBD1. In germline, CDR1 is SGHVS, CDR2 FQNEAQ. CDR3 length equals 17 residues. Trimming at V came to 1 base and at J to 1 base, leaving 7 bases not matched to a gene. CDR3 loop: CASSLGLGQRSNQPQHF. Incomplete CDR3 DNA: TGTGCCAGCAGCTTAGGATTGGGACAGCGAAGCAATCAGCCC.

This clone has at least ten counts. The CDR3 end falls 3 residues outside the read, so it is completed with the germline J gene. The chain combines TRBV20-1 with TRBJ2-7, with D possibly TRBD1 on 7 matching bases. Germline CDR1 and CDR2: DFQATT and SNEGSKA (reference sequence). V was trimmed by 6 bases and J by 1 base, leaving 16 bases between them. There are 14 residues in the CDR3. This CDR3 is CSATRRGESYEQYF. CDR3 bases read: TGCAGTGCCACGCGCAGGGGGGAATCCTACGAG.

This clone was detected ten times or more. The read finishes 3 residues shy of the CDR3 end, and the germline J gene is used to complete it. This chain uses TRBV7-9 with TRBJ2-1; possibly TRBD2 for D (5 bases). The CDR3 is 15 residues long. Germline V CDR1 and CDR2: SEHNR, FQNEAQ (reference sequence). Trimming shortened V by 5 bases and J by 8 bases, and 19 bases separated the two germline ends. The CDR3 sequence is CASSTVRSVSDEQFF. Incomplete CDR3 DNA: TGTGCCAGCAGCACAGTCCGTTCAGTTAGCGATGAG.

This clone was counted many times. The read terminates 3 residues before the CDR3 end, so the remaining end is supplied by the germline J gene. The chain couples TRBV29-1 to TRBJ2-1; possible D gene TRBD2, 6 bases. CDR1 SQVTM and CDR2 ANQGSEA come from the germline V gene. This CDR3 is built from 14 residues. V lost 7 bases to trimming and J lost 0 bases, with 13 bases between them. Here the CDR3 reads CSAQAGSSYNEQFF. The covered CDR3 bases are TGCAGCGCTCAAGCGGGTAGCTCCTACAATGAG.

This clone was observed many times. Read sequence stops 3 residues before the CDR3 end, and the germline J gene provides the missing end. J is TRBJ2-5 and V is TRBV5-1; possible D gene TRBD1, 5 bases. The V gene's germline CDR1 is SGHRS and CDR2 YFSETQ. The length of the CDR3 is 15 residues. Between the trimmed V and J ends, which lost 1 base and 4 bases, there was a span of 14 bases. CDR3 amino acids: CASSLRPGIGETQYF. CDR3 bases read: TGCGCCAGCAGCTTGAGGCCAGGGATTGGAGAGACC.

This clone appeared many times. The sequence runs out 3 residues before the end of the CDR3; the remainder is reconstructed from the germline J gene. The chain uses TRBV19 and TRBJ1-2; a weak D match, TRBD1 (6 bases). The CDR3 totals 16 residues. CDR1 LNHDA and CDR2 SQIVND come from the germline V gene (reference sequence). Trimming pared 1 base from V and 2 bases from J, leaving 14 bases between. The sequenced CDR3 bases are TGTGCCAGTAGTATAGCGGACAGTCAAAACAACTATGGC. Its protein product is CASSIADSQNNYG. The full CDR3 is CASSIADSQNNYGYTF. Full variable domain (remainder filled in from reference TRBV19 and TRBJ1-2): DGGITQSPKYLFRKEGQNVTLSCEQNLNHDAMYWYRQDPGQGLRLIYYSQIVNDFQKGDIAEGYSVSREKKESFPLTVTSAQKNPTAFYLCASSIADSQNNYGYTFGSGTRLTVV.

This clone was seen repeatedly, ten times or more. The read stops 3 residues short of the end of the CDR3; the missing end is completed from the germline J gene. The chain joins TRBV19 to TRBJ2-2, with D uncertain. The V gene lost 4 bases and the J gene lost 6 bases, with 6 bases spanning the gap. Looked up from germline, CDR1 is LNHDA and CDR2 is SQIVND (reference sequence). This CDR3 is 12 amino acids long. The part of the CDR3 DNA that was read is TGTGCCAGTAGTACGCAGGCCGGGGAG. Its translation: CASSTQAGE. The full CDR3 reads CASSTQAGELFF.

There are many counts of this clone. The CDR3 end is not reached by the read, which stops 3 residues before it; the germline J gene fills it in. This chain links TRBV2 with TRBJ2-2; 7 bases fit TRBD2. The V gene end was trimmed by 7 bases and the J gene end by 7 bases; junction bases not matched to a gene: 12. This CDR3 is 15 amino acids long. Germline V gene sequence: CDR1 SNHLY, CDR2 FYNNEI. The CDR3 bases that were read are TGTGCCAGCACTCGGACTAGTTTCGGAGGCGGGGAG. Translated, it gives CASTRTSFGGGE. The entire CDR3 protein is CASTRTSFGGGELFF.

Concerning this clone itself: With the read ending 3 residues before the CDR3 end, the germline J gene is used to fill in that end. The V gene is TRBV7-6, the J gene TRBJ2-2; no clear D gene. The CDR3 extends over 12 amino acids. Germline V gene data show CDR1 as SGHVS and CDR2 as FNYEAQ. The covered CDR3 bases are TGTGCCAGCAGTCCATCTAATGAAAAG. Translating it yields CASSPSNEK. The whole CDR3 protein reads CASSPSNEKLFF.